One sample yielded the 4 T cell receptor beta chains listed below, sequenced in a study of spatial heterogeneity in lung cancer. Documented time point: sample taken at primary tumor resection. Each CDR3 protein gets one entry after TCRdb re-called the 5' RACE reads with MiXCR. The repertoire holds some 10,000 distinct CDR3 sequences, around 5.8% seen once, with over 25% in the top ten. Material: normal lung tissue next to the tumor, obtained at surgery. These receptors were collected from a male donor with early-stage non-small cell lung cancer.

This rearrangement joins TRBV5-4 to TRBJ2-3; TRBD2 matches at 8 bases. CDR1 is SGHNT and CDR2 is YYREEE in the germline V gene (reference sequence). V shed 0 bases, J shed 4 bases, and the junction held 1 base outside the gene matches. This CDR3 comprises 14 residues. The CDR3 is CASSLAAGADTQYF. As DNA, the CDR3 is TGTGCCAGCAGCTTGGCAGCGGGAGCAGATACGCAGTATTTT. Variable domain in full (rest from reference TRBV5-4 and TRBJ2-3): ETGVTQSPTHLIKTRGQQVTLRCSSQSGHNTVSWYQQALGQGPQFIFQYYREEENGRGNFPPRFSGLQFPNYSSELNVNALELDDSALYLCASSLAAGADTQYFGPGTRLTVL.

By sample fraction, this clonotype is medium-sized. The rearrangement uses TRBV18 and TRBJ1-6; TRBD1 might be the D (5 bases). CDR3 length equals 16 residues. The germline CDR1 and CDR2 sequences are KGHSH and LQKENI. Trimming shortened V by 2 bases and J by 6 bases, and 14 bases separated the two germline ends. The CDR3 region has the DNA TGTGCCAGCTCACCAAACGGGGGTGAGGGTAATTCACCCCTCCACTTT. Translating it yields CASSPNGGEGNSPLHF. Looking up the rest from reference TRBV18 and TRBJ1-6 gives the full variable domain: NAGVMQNPRHLVRRRGQEARLRCSPMKGHSHVYWYRQLPEEGLKFMVYLQKENIIDESGMPKERFSAEFPKEGPSILRIQQVVRGDSAAYFCASSPNGGEGNSPLHFGNGTRLTVT.

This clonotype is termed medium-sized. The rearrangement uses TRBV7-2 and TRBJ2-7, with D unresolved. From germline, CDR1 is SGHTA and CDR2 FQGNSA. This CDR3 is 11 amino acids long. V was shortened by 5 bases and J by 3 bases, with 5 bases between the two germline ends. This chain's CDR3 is CASSQRYEQYF. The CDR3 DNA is TGTGCCAGCAGCCAGCGCTACGAGCAGTACTTC.

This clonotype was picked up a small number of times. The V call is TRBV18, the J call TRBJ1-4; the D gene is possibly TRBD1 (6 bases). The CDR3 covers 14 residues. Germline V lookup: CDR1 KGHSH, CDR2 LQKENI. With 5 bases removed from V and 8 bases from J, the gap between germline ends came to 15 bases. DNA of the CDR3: TGTGCCAGCTCAGCCGGGACAACGGGCGAAAAACTGTTTTTT. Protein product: CASSAGTTGEKLFF.